What follows describes a single T cell receptor beta chain. The antigen is undetermined. At one end the junction does not follow the germline gene, possibly because of a read error. Every sample yielded at least 6.5 million isolated PBMCs. It was with a sample-barcoded 5' primer and a J-beta primer mix that a second PCR of roughly 7 to 12 cycles was run. Each cDNA molecule, via a template-switch adaptor with 12 random nucleotides, was tagged. One entry per CDR3 protein, called by TCRdb with MiXCR from the 5' RACE reads. The table lists around 2 million distinct CDR3 sequences, about 39% of them singletons. The sample is drawn from a study of blood T cells in healthy people across ages. The CDR3 consists of 14 residues. Per the germline V gene, CDR1 is SQVTM and CDR2 is ANQGSEA. Study-level points and caveats: When one million T cells were used, diversity estimates were thought to be underestimates.

Sequencing was done on a sample of blood. V is TRBV29-1 and J is TRBJ2-5, with a weak D call TRBD2 (5 bases). This clonotype originated in a human donor in good health. DNA of the CDR3: TGCAGCGTGTGGACGGGGTCCCTACAAGAGACCCGGTACTTC. This gives the protein CSVWTGSLQETRYF.